Shown below are 4 T cell receptor beta chains from a single sample sequenced in a study of metastatic and nonmetastatic thyroid tumors. Thyroid surgery took place with no prior treatment in any patient. Through MiXCR, TCRdb re-clonotyped the PCR reads. The sample shows about 15,000 clones, about 23% of them seen only once. The sequencing input was tumor tissue. The receptors stem from a female donor with papillary thyroid cancer or a benign thyroid nodule (not recorded which). Some clones in this sample may be carry-over from other donors' samples.

On this clone itself: At one end the junction does not follow the germline gene, possibly because of a read error. The CDR3 bases are TGTGACACCAGCAGAGGAGGGTTTGCGGCACAGTACTTC. Amino acids: CDTSRGGFAAQYF. This chain uses TRBV15 with TRBJ2-5, with D tentatively TRBD2 (6 bases). The germline V gene encodes CDR1 LNHNV and CDR2 YYDKDF (reference sequence). CDR3 length equals 13 residues.

Judged by abundance, this clone is medium-sized (0.01 to 0.1%). CDR3 in DNA: TGTGCCAGCAGTTCACACCGGGACAGGGGTCCCGAGCAGTACTTC. Residues: CASSSHRDRGPEQYF. The chain recombines TRBV2 with TRBJ2-7, with 10 bases lining up with TRBD1. Germline V gene data show CDR1 as SNHLY and CDR2 as FYNNEI. The CDR3 has 15 amino acids. J lost 6 bases, V lost 5 bases, and 10 bases had no gene match.

This clone showed up many times. The chain carries TRBV7-9 and TRBJ2-1, with TRBD2 matching over 8 bases. The CDR3 has 14 amino acids. Germline lookup yields CDR1 SEHNR and CDR2 FQNEAQ (reference sequence). Losses at the gene ends were 6 bases for V and 7 bases for J; bases not matched to a gene: 8. The CDR3 reads CASSLSGTTNEQFF. The CDR3 DNA reads as TGTGCCAGCAGTCTTAGCGGGACAACTAATGAGCAGTTCTTC.

This clone was found many times. This chain joins TRBV3-1 and TRBJ1-1; D is perhaps TRBD1 (5 bases). Germline CDR1 LGHDT, CDR2 YNNKEL (reference sequence). The CDR3 spans 18 residues. V gave up 4 bases and J gave up 0 bases, with 21 bases separating them. The CDR3 is CASSPPDSATNLNTEAFF. The CDR3 DNA follows: TGTGCCAGCAGCCCCCCCGACAGCGCTACCAATTTGAACACTGAAGCTTTCTTT.